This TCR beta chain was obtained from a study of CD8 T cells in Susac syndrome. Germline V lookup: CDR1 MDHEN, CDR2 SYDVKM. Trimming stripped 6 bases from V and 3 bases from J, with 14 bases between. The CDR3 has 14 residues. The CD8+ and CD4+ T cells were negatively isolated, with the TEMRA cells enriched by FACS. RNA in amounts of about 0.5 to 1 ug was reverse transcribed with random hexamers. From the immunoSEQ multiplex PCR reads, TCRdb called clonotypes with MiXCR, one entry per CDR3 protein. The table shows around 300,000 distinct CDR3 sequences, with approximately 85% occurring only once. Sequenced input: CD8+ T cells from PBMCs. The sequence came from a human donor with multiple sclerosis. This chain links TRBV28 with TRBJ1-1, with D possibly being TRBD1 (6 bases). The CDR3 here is CASRRDKEDTEAFF. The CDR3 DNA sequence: TGTGCCAGCAGACGGGACAAGGAGGACACTGAAGCTTTCTTT.